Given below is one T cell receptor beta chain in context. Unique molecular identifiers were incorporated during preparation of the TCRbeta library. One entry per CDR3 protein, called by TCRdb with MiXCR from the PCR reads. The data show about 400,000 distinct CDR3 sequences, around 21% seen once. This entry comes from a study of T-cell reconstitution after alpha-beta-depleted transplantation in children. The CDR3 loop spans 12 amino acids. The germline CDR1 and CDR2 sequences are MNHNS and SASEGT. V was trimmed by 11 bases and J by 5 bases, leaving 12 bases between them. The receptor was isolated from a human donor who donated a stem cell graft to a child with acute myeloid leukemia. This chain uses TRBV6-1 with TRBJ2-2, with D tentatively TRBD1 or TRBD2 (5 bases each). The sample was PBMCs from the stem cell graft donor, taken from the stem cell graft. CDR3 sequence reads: CAPIEGTGELFF. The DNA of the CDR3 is TGTGCCCCCATAGAGGGGACCGGGGAGCTGTTTTTT.